The 25 T cell receptor beta chains below all came from one sample that was sequenced in a study of OX40 agonist ivuxolimab in advanced cancers. Generated by immunoSEQ multiplex PCR, the TCRdb table keeps only in-frame clones and is missing some. The table has 40,000 to 45,000 clones, 75% to 85% seen once. The material sequenced was CD4+ or CD8+ T cells sorted from blood, taken in a trial of the OX40 agonist ivuxolimab. These receptors were obtained from an adult with an advanced solid tumor such as melanoma, head and neck, liver or kidney cancer.

The rearrangement links TRBV27 to TRBJ2-5, with D tentatively TRBD2 (6 bases). With 5 bases removed from V and 11 bases from J, the gap between germline ends came to 15 bases. Germline V CDR1 and CDR2: MNHEY, SMNVEV (reference sequence). This CDR3 has 12 residues. CDR3 in DNA: TGTGCCAGCAGTGACCGGGACTCAAGGCAGTACTTC. Translated: CASSDRDSRQYF.

The rearrangement links TRBV4-2 to TRBJ1-2, with a possible D match to TRBD1 (5 bases). CDR3 length equals 16 residues. Looked up from germline, CDR1 is LGHNA and CDR2 is YNFKEQ. The ends were cut back, 3 bases at V and 2 bases at J, with 16 bases in the middle. The CDR3 region is CASSQGGSTVNYGYTF. DNA of the CDR3: TGTGCCAGCAGCCAGGGGGGGAGTACCGTAAACTATGGCTACACCTTC.

The rearrangement joins TRBV20-1 to TRBJ2-5, with D maybe TRBD2 (6 bases). This CDR3 region has 11 residues. Trimming pared 4 bases from V and 7 bases from J, leaving 10 bases between. Looked up from germline, CDR1 is DFQATT and CDR2 is SNEGSKA (reference sequence). CDR3 sequence reads: CSAILGGTQYF. The DNA for the CDR3 is TGCAGTGCTATATTGGGGGGGACCCAGTACTTC.

This clone has more than one count but fewer than ten. The V and J genes are TRBV6-1 and TRBJ2-5; TRBD2 agrees at 8 bases. In germline, CDR1 is MNHNS, CDR2 SASEGT. This CDR3 spans 13 amino acids. Losses at the gene ends were 8 bases for V and 5 bases for J; bases not matched to a gene: 7. This CDR3 reads CASRTGGSETQYF. CDR3 sequence (DNA): TGTGCCAGCCGGACGGGGGGGTCGGAGACCCAGTACTTC.

This rearrangement joins TRBV10-1 to TRBJ2-5; 7 bases fit TRBD2. CDR1 is WNHNN and CDR2 is SYGVQD in the germline V gene (reference sequence). V lost 8 bases and J lost 5; bases outside the gene matches: 8. The CDR3 runs 13 residues. The CDR3 loop reads CASFTSERETQYF. The CDR3 region has the DNA TGCGCCAGCTTTACTAGCGAGAGGGAGACCCAGTACTTC.

V is TRBV6-1 and J is TRBJ1-5; tentatively, D is TRBD1 (5 bases). CDR1 is MNHNS, CDR2 SASEGT, per germline. This CDR3 has 14 residues. V was shortened by 5 bases and J by 3 bases, with 11 bases between the two germline ends. The CDR3 is CASSKWGDNQPQHF. The CDR3 nucleotides read TGTGCCAGCAGTAAGTGGGGGGACAATCAGCCCCAGCATTTT.

In its sample, this clone was seen a few times. The CDR3 loop is CASSVAGWSGELFF. The CDR3 bases are TGTGCCAGCAGCGTTGCAGGGTGGTCAGGGGAACTGTTTTTT. This sequence joins TRBV9 and TRBJ1-4; the D gene is possibly TRBD1 (6 bases). V lost 2 bases, J lost 12 bases, and 17 bases lay in between. This CDR3 has 14 amino acids. From germline, CDR1 is SGDLS and CDR2 YYNGEE. The whole variable domain, filled in from reference TRBV9 and TRBJ1-4, reads DSGVTQTPKHLITATGQRVTLRCSPRSGDLSVYWYQQSLDQGLQFLIQYYNGEERAKGNILERFSAQQFPDLHSELNLSSLELGDSALYFCASSVAGWSGELFFGSGTQLSVL.

The V call is TRBV2, the J call TRBJ2-1, with 10 bases identical to TRBD2. The CDR3 has 17 residues. Germline V gives CDR1 SNHLY, CDR2 FYNNEI. J lost 7 bases, V lost 6 bases, and 15 bases had no gene match. The CDR3 is CASRALTGLAGVNEQFF. CDR3 in DNA: TGTGCCAGCAGGGCCTTGACTGGGCTAGCGGGAGTAAATGAGCAGTTCTTC.

By share of the sample, this clone is medium-sized. The chain joins TRBV18 to TRBJ2-2; D perhaps matches TRBD1 (6 bases). The germline gives CDR1 KGHSH, CDR2 LQKENI. This CDR3 contains 17 residues. Trimming took off 2 bases at V and 6 bases at J, with 19 bases between the two ends. The CDR3 loop reads CASSPLPARGTSGELFF. CDR3 bases: TGTGCCAGCTCACCATTACCGGCCAGGGGAACGTCCGGGGAGCTGTTTTTT.

This chain joins TRBV6-5 and TRBJ2-7; D is perhaps TRBD2 (5 bases). The CDR3 runs 15 residues. The germline gives CDR1 MNHEY, CDR2 SVGAGI. The germline V and J ends were trimmed by 0 bases and 2 bases, with 11 bases remaining between them. The CDR3 loop is CASSYSTGSPYEQYF. CDR3 nucleotide sequence: TGTGCCAGCAGTTACTCTACGGGAAGCCCCTACGAGCAGTACTTC.

This chain connects TRBV27 to TRBJ1-1; D ambiguous. Looked up from germline, CDR1 is MNHEY and CDR2 is SMNVEV (reference sequence). The CDR3 is 14 residues long. The germline V and J ends were trimmed by 2 bases and 0 bases, with 7 bases remaining between them. CDR3 bases: TGTGCCAGCAGTTTAGCGGGCCTGAACACTGAAGCTTTCTTT. Translation: CASSLAGLNTEAFF.

V is TRBV19 and J is TRBJ2-6, with D unclear. The CDR3 runs to 16 residues. The germline V and J ends were trimmed by 3 bases and 4 bases, with 13 bases remaining between them. Germline V CDR1 and CDR2: LNHDA, SQIVND (reference sequence). The CDR3 sequence: CASSIDNPAGANVLTF. The CDR3 DNA sequence: TGTGCCAGTAGTATCGATAACCCGGCAGGGGCCAACGTCCTGACTTTC.

The chain recombines TRBV5-4 with TRBJ2-1; no firm D call. The CDR3 contains 16 residues. Looked up from germline, CDR1 is SGHNT and CDR2 is YYREEE (reference sequence). Trimming cost V 0 bases and J 0 bases, with 10 bases left between them. The CDR3 DNA is TGTGCCAGCAGCTTGGAAGGATCTAGCTCCTACAATGAGCAGTTCTTC. This codes for CASSLEGSSSYNEQFF.

J is TRBJ2-7 and V is TRBV7-2; D ambiguous. V was pared by 1 base and J by 3 bases, with 10 bases between. The CDR3 contains 14 residues. In germline, CDR1 is SGHTA, CDR2 FQGNSA. The CDR3 DNA reads TGTGCCAGCAGCTTAGGTCGGTCGAACTACGAGCAGTACTTC. This sequence encodes CASSLGRSNYEQYF.

This chain uses TRBV5-1 with TRBJ2-1; 9 bases match TRBD2. The CDR3 runs 15 residues. CDR1 and CDR2 from the germline V gene are SGHRS and YFSETQ. The V segment lost 6 bases and the J segment 7 bases; nucleotides outside the gene matches: 11. CDR3 sequence (DNA): TGCGCCAGCAACCCGACTAGCGGACCCGGGAATGAGCAGTTCTTC. Residues: CASNPTSGPGNEQFF.

The rearrangement links TRBV19 to TRBJ2-6; D not certain. V lost 3 bases, J lost 1 base, and 16 bases lay in between. From germline, CDR1 is LNHDA and CDR2 SQIVND (reference sequence). The CDR3 consists of 18 residues. The DNA of the CDR3 is TGTGCCAGTAGTATGGACCGGCCCTTGAGTTCTGGGGCCAACGTCCTGACTTTC. It translates to CASSMDRPLSSGANVLTF.

This clone was counted only a few times. This rearrangement joins TRBV30 to TRBJ2-4; 9 bases align to TRBD1. The J segment lost 4 bases and the V segment lost 2 bases, leaving 3 bases of the junction unmatched. Germline V CDR1 and CDR2: GTSNPN, SVGIG (reference sequence). The CDR3 sequence is 14 residues long. Here the CDR3 DNA reads TGTGCCTGGAGTCCAGGGACAGGGAAAAACATTCAGTACTTC. As protein: CAWSPGTGKNIQYF.

This chain uses TRBV14 with TRBJ2-1; perhaps D is TRBD1 or TRBD2 (5 bases each). Germline-derived CDR1 and CDR2 are SGHDN and FVKESK. The CDR3 has 19 amino acids. V was trimmed by 0 bases and J by 0 bases, leaving 18 bases between them. CDR3 residues: CASSQENRVPGRSYNEQFF. The CDR3 DNA follows: TGTGCCAGCAGCCAAGAAAATCGGGTCCCGGGACGCTCCTACAATGAGCAGTTCTTC.

This rearrangement joins TRBV11-3 to TRBJ1-1, with D unresolved. V shed 6 bases and J shed 1 base, with 9 bases lying between them. Germline loops: CDR1 SGHNT, CDR2 YENEEA. This CDR3 contains 13 residues. The DNA of the CDR3 is TGTGCCAGCAGTCCCGGGAGGAACACTGAAGCTTTCTTT. This codes for CASSPGRNTEAFF.

This chain connects TRBV28 to TRBJ2-7; 12 bases are shared with TRBD2. The germline gives CDR1 MDHEN, CDR2 SYDVKM. The junction had 10 bases not matched to a gene; V was cut back by 2 bases and J by 5 bases. The CDR3 runs 17 residues. DNA for the CDR3: TGTGCCAGCAGTTTACCTGCTAGCGGGAGGGCCTTAGACGAGCAGTACTTC. Translation gives CASSLPASGRALDEQYF.

This rearrangement joins TRBV19 to TRBJ2-6, with TRBD2 matching over 7 bases. J lost 2 bases, V lost 3 bases, and 7 bases had no gene match. The CDR3 extends over 17 amino acids. Germline CDR1 reads LNHDA; CDR2 reads SQIVND (reference sequence). The CDR3 nucleotides are TGTGCCAGTAGTATCGGCGAAGGGACTACTGGGGCCAACGTCCTGACTTTC. Translating gives CASSIGEGTTGANVLTF.

The count of this clone is one. The chain carries TRBV19 and TRBJ2-1, with TRBD1 matching 9 bases. Germline CDR1 LNHDA, CDR2 SQIVND (reference sequence). The CDR3 has 15 amino acids. Trimming took 3 bases from V and 10 from J; bases not matched to a gene: 10. The CDR3 nucleotides read TGTGCCAGTAGTATTTCGGGACAGGGTGTTCGGGAGCAGTTCTTC. This translates into CASSISGQGVREQFF.

This chain links TRBV5-1 with TRBJ2-3; D is perhaps TRBD1 (6 bases). In germline, CDR1 is SGHRS, CDR2 YFSETQ. The CDR3 loop spans 14 amino acids. Trimming removed 4 bases at V and 6 bases at J, with 15 bases between. The CDR3 here is CASSPGLGADTQYF. DNA of the CDR3: TGCGCCAGCAGCCCGGGCCTGGGGGCGGATACGCAGTATTTT.

This clone appeared once. This chain links TRBV19 with TRBJ1-4; 7 bases line up with TRBD1. Germline V gene sequence: CDR1 LNHDA, CDR2 SQIVND (reference sequence). Trimming removed 3 bases from V and 5 bases from J; junction bases left unmatched: 3. This CDR3 is 14 amino acids long. The CDR3: CASSIGRGNEKLFF. CDR3 nucleotide sequence: TGTGCCAGTAGTATTGGCAGGGGGAATGAAAAACTGTTTTTT. Complete variable domain (other parts from reference TRBV19 and TRBJ1-4): DGGITQSPKYLFRKEGQNVTLSCEQNLNHDAMYWYRQDPGQGLRLIYYSQIVNDFQKGDIAEGYSVSREKKESFPLTVTSAQKNPTAFYLCASSIGRGNEKLFFGSGTQLSVL.

The CDR3 reads CASSEWGQGLYGYTF. The CDR3 nucleotides are TGTGCCAGCAGTGAATGGGGACAGGGCCTCTATGGCTACACCTTC. The chain carries TRBV6-4 and TRBJ1-2; 9 bases agree with TRBD1. CDR3 length: 15 amino acids. The junction had 6 bases not matched to a gene; V was cut back by 3 bases and J by 4 bases. Germline V gives CDR1 MRHNA, CDR2 SNTAGT.